These T cell receptor beta chains were read from a single sample in a study of cytotoxic CD8 clonotypes in ibrutinib-treated CLL. Here immunoSEQ multiplex PCR was the method, and the copy in TCRdb shows in-frame clones only, minus some. Of 150,000 or so clones listed, 79% are singletons. The sequenced sample was PBMCs, obtained after 12 months of ibrutinib treatment. These receptors were obtained from a human donor with chronic lymphocytic leukemia. CDR3s include the opening cysteine and the closing phenylalanine or tryptophan. D genes are given only for firm matches. The size entry is marked missing in some rows and otherwise reads once, few, many or a size class.

DNA: TGTGCCTGGAGCCCAGGGGGGGCTAGAGAGACCCAGTACTTC
CDR3: CAWSPGGARETQYF
J: TRBJ2-5
size: few
length: 14
D: -
V: TRBV30

DNA: TGTGCCAGTAGTATAGCCAGGACTAGCGGGAGCTATGAGACCCAGTACTTC
CDR3: CASSIARTSGSYETQYF
J: TRBJ2-5
size: -
length: 17
D: TRBD2
V: TRBV19

DNA: TGTGCCAGCAGCTTAGGGGTCAGGGGGACAGATACGCAGTATTTT
CDR3: CASSLGVRGTDTQYF
J: TRBJ2-3
size: once
length: 15
D: TRBD1
V: TRBV7-7

DNA: TGTGCCAGCAGCTCCCCGGGCAGGCTAGCTAACTATGGCTACACCTTC
CDR3: CASSSPGRLANYGYTF
J: TRBJ1-2
size: -
length: 16
D: -
V: TRBV5-6

DNA: TGTGCCAGTACGCGACTAGCGGGAGGGGATGAGCAGTTCTTC
CDR3: CASTRLAGGDEQFF
J: TRBJ2-1
size: -
length: 14
D: TRBD2
V: TRBV19

DNA: TGTGCCAGCAGCAAATGGACAGTTGGGAGCGAGCAGTACTTC
CDR3: CASSKWTVGSEQYF
J: TRBJ2-7
size: few
length: 14
D: -
V: TRBV21-1

DNA: TGTGCCAGCAGCTTAGACCCGCGAACTACATTCAACTATGGCTACACCTTC
CDR3: CASSLDPRTTFNYGYTF
J: TRBJ1-2
size: -
length: 17
D: -
V: TRBV7-8

DNA: TGTGCCAGCAGTCGCCAACTGGCCTCCTACGAGCAGTACTTC
CDR3: CASSRQLASYEQYF
J: TRBJ2-7
size: -
length: 14
D: -
V: TRBV6-5

DNA: TGTGCCAGCAGCTTGGGAACCGGGACACAAGAGACCCAGTACTTC
CDR3: CASSLGTGTQETQYF
J: TRBJ2-5
size: -
length: 15
D: -
V: TRBV11-3

DNA: TGTGCCAGTAGTGGAGGGTCCAAAAACATTCAGTACTTC
CDR3: CASSGGSKNIQYF
J: TRBJ2-4
size: -
length: 13
D: -
V: TRBV19